What follows are 2 T cell receptor beta chains derived from one specimen sequenced in a study of T cells in Graves' hyperthyroidism and ophthalmopathy. RNA transcripts gave rise to amplified TCR beta CDR3 regions. HTBI primers drove first-round RT-PCR of the TCR CDR3. One entry per CDR3 protein, called by TCRdb with MiXCR from the multiplex PCR reads. The sample includes approximately 740,000 distinct CDR3 sequences, 12% to 15% of them seen just once. The sample comprised blood. These receptors were collected from a woman between 18 and 30 years old with Graves' hyperthyroidism.

The chain employs TRBV7-9 and TRBJ2-1; tentatively, D is TRBD2 (5 bases). There are 17 residues in the CDR3. Germline V gene sequence: CDR1 SEHNR, CDR2 FQNEAQ (reference sequence). The V end was cut by 5 bases, the J end by 4 bases, with 21 bases between. In DNA form, the CDR3 reads TGTGCCAGCAGCGCGGGCCAGCAGCCCCTGGGATACAATGAGCAGTTCTTC. Protein: CASSAGQQPLGYNEQFF.

In this sample, this clonotype turned up many times. The chain employs TRBV2 and TRBJ1-1; TRBD1 agrees at 9 bases. With 6 bases clipped from V and 2 bases from J, the junction kept 7 bases outside the gene matches. Germline V lookup: CDR1 SNHLY, CDR2 FYNNEI. The CDR3 is 15 amino acids. The CDR3 sequence is CASRDPGQGNTEAFF. CDR3 DNA sequence: TGTGCCAGCAGGGATCCGGGACAGGGTAACACTGAAGCTTTCTTT.